This T cell receptor beta chain stems from a study of blood T cells in healthy people across ages. V lost 2 bases and J lost 5, with 14 bases in between. Germline assignment: CDR1 SGHRS and CDR2 YFSETQ. The CDR3 loop spans 14 amino acids. Primers used in a second PCR of roughly 6 to 11 cycles were a sample-barcoded 5' primer and a J-beta primer mix. MiXCR, run by TCRdb on the 5' RACE reads, gives a single entry per CDR3 protein. The sample includes roughly 680,000 distinct CDR3 sequences, over 20% of them seen just once. Samples each yielded at least 6 micrograms of total RNA. The sequenced sample was blood. This TCR was recovered from a man between 70 and 80 years old in good health. The genes are TRBV5-1 and TRBJ2-7, with D perhaps matching TRBD1 or TRBD2 (7 bases each). CDR3 residues: CASSLQGSGNEQYF. The CDR3 bases are TGCGCCAGCAGCTTACAGGGGAGCGGGAACGAGCAGTACTTC.